The 29 T cell receptor beta chains below all came from one sample that was sequenced in a study of cytomegalovirus exposure and HLA in healthy donors. PCR employed 60 Vbeta and 13 Jbeta primers. This table comes from immunoSEQ multiplex PCR, and its TCRdb copy is limited to in-frame clones, with some not included. In the table there are around 200,000 clones, around 80% of which are singletons. Sequenced input: PBMCs. The receptors here all came from a woman aged 25 to 39 in good health and CMV-seropositive.

The chain combines TRBV30 with TRBJ2-1, with 12 bases that match TRBD2. Germline CDR1 reads GTSNPN; CDR2 reads SVGIG (reference sequence). The CDR3 is made up of 16 amino acids. The V gene end was trimmed by 3 bases and the J gene end by 5 bases; junction bases not matched to a gene: 8. Here the CDR3 DNA reads TGTGCCTGGAGGGGACTAGCGGGCGGTAAAAACAATGAGCAGTTCTTC. It translates to CAWRGLAGGKNNEQFF.

This clone was counted a single time. The V and J genes are TRBV4-3 and TRBJ2-3; 8 nucleotides match TRBD2. The CDR3 sequence is 14 residues long. Germline assignment: CDR1 LGHNA and CDR2 YSLEER. J was trimmed by 4 bases and V by 3 bases; bases with no gene match: 3. Here the CDR3 reads CASSQQTSADTQYF. CDR3 DNA sequence: TGCGCCAGCAGCCAGCAGACTAGCGCAGATACGCAGTATTTT.

This chain's CDR3 is CASSLTSRDQPQHF. Here the CDR3 DNA reads TGTGCCAGCAGCTTAACTTCCAGGGATCAGCCCCAGCATTTT. The V and J genes are TRBV7-9 and TRBJ1-5; TRBD1 is a possible D gene (5 bases). CDR1 is SEHNR, CDR2 FQNEAQ, per germline (reference sequence). The CDR3 is 14 residues long. Trimming took 2 bases from V and 5 from J, leaving 10 bases between them.

The V call is TRBV5-5, the J call TRBJ2-7; D not resolved. The ends were cut back, 0 bases at V and 2 bases at J, with 6 bases in the middle. The CDR3 runs to 13 residues. CDR1 is SGHKS and CDR2 is YYEKEE in the germline V gene (reference sequence). The CDR3 region is CASSLGRTYEQYF. The DNA of the CDR3 is TGTGCCAGCAGCTTGGGCAGGACCTACGAGCAGTACTTC. The full variable domain, with the rest looked up from reference TRBV5-5 and TRBJ2-7, is DAGVTQSPTHLIKTRGQQVTLRCSPISGHKSVSWYQQVLGQGPQFIFQYYEKEERGRGNFPDRFSARQFPNYSSELNVNALLLGDSALYLCASSLGRTYEQYFGPGTRLTVT.

The chain combines TRBV5-4 with TRBJ2-7, with 8 nucleotides matching TRBD2. The CDR3 loop spans 16 amino acids. CDR1 SGHNT and CDR2 YYREEE come from the germline V gene (reference sequence). V lost 1 base, J lost 7 bases, and 13 bases stayed unmatched. The CDR3 DNA follows: TGTGCCAGCAGCTTGCGCTTACCGGGAGGGCCGGGTGAGCAGTACTTC. Its protein is CASSLRLPGGPGEQYF.

This rearrangement joins TRBV21-1 to TRBJ2-7; TRBD2, as called in the table, went unchecked against the DNA. TRBV21-1 is tagged as a pseudogene. The CDR3 length is 16 residues. The CDR3 DNA is TGTGCCAGCAGCAAAAAGACTAGCGGGAGCTCCTACGAGCAGTACTTC. Its translation: CASSKKTSGSSYEQYF.

CDR3 region: CASSSRGGFSYEQFF. As DNA, the CDR3 is TGTGCCAGCAGTTCCCGAGGGGGCTTCAGCTATGAGCAGTTCTTC. This chain links TRBV11-3 with TRBJ2-1; 7 positions match TRBD1. The ends lost 6 bases at V and 8 bases at J; junction bases unmatched: 13. The CDR3 spans 15 residues. The germline V gene has CDR1 SGHNT and CDR2 YENEEA.

Here the CDR3 reads CASSHQYNEQFF. CDR3 in DNA: TGTGCCAGCAGCCATCAATACAATGAGCAGTTCTTC. J is TRBJ2-1 and V is TRBV5-8, with no clear D. V shed 4 bases and J shed 4 bases, with 6 bases lying between them. The CDR3 covers 12 residues. Germline loops: CDR1 SGHTS, CDR2 YDEGEE.

The count of this clone is one. The chain combines TRBV10-3 with TRBJ2-5; possibly TRBD2 for D (5 bases). Germline CDR1 is ENHRY and CDR2 is SYGVKD. The CDR3 runs 13 residues. V lost 0 bases and J 4 bases, leaving 6 bases between the germline ends. CDR3 nucleotides: TGTGCCATCAGTGAGTCGGGGAGAGAGACCCAGTACTTC. Protein sequence: CAISESGRETQYF.

The chain carries TRBV5-1 and TRBJ2-1; the D gene is possibly TRBD2 (7 bases). The germline gives CDR1 SGHRS, CDR2 YFSETQ. V was trimmed by 6 bases and J by 6 bases, leaving 19 bases between them. CDR3 length: 15 residues. The CDR3, as DNA: TGCGCCAGCACCCGAGGGGGAGGGGAAAGCAATGAGCAGTTCTTC. The encoded protein is CASTRGGGESNEQFF. Supplemented by reference TRBV5-1 and TRBJ2-1, the full variable domain reads KAGVTQTPRYLIKTRGQQVTLSCSPISGHRSVSWYQQTPGQGLQFLFEYFSETQRNKGNFPGRFSGRQFSNSRSEMNVSTLELGDSALYLCASTRGGGESNEQFFGPGTRLTVL.

The chain couples TRBV27 to TRBJ2-5; D may be TRBD1 (6 bases). Germline CDR1 MNHEY, CDR2 SMNVEV (reference sequence). CDR3 length equals 15 residues. V dropped 7 bases and J dropped 4 bases, with 19 bases sitting between them. CDR3 coding DNA: TGTGCCAGCAATTATGTCAGGGGCGATCGAGAGACCCAGTACTTC. Protein: CASNYVRGDRETQYF.

This clone was recorded only once. The rearrangement uses TRBV5-1 and TRBJ2-2; possibly TRBD1 for D (5 bases). V was pared by 1 base and J by 2 bases, with 12 bases between. Germline V gene sequence: CDR1 SGHRS, CDR2 YFSETQ. The length of the CDR3 is 16 residues. CDR3 sequence reads: CASSLSPQDNTGELFF. In DNA form, the CDR3 reads TGCGCCAGCAGCTTGAGTCCACAGGATAACACCGGGGAGCTGTTTTTT. The full variable domain, rest sourced from reference TRBV5-1 and TRBJ2-2, is KAGVTQTPRYLIKTRGQQVTLSCSPISGHRSVSWYQQTPGQGLQFLFEYFSETQRNKGNFPGRFSGRQFSNSRSEMNVSTLELGDSALYLCASSLSPQDNTGELFFGEGSRLTVL.

The V call is TRBV11-2, the J call TRBJ1-1; no clear D gene. The CDR3 covers 14 residues. CDR1 is SGHAT and CDR2 is FQNNGV in the germline V gene. Trimming pared 6 bases from V and 3 bases from J, leaving 14 bases between. CDR3 sequence: CASRRGMADTEAFF. DNA for the CDR3: TGTGCCAGCAGGCGCGGGATGGCGGACACTGAAGCTTTCTTT.

To note about this clone: Other DNA variants within this sample encode the same CDR3. This chain links TRBV6-5 with TRBJ2-3; unclear D gene. Germline V lookup: CDR1 MNHEY, CDR2 SVGAGI. The CDR3 has 15 amino acids. Trimming cost V 0 bases and J 1 base, with 8 bases left between them. CDR3: CASSYSGSGTDTQYF. The CDR3 nucleotides are TGTGCCAGCAGTTACTCCGGTTCGGGCACAGATACGCAGTATTTT.

The chain links TRBV5-1 to TRBJ2-3; D not certain. Germline V gene sequence: CDR1 SGHRS, CDR2 YFSETQ. Trimming stripped 0 bases from V and 8 bases from J, with 10 bases between. The CDR3 has 13 residues. The CDR3 reads CASSLAGLSTQYF. The CDR3 DNA reads as TGCGCCAGCAGCTTGGCTGGGCTGAGTACGCAGTATTTT.

The chain employs TRBV9 and TRBJ2-3, with D unclear. V lost 3 bases and J 2 bases, leaving 7 bases between the germline ends. Germline CDR1 SGDLS, CDR2 YYNGEE. This CDR3 comprises 13 residues. This CDR3 reads CASSGQITDTQYF. In nucleotides, the CDR3 is TGTGCCAGCAGCGGACAAATCACAGATACGCAGTATTTT.

V and J are TRBV4-3 and TRBJ2-2, with D perhaps TRBD2 (5 bases). V was pared by 0 bases and J by 1 base, with 9 bases between. This CDR3 region has 16 residues. The germline V gene has CDR1 LGHNA and CDR2 YSLEER. Written as DNA, the CDR3 is TGCGCCAGCAGCCAAGACCCTAGCTTGAACACCGGGGAGCTGTTTTTT. This gives the protein CASSQDPSLNTGELFF.

V gene TRBV7-2 combines with J gene TRBJ2-5; 12 bases match TRBD2. Germline CDR1 is SGHTA and CDR2 is FQGNSA. J was trimmed by 3 bases and V by 5 bases; bases with no gene match: 4. CDR3 size: 15 residues. CDR3 nucleotides: TGTGCCAGCAGCCCCCGACTAGCGGGGGAAGAGACCCAGTACTTC. Protein product: CASSPRLAGEETQYF.

The rearrangement joins TRBV7-8 to TRBJ1-1, with D uncertain. Germline assignment: CDR1 SGHVS and CDR2 FQNEAQ. V lost 5 bases, J lost 6 bases, and 13 bases lay in between. There are 13 residues in the CDR3. The CDR3 reads CASSGRQIPEAFF. The CDR3 bases are TGTGCCAGCAGCGGCCGACAAATCCCTGAAGCTTTCTTT.

The chain has TRBV11-2 and TRBJ1-4, with D perhaps TRBD1 (5 bases). The CDR3 covers 16 residues. Germline V gene data show CDR1 as SGHAT and CDR2 as FQNNGV. The ends were cut back, 2 bases at V and 6 bases at J, with 16 bases in the middle. This chain's CDR3 is CASSLLRGLRDEKLFF. The CDR3 nucleotides read TGTGCCAGCAGCTTATTGCGGGGACTACGGGATGAAAAACTGTTTTTT. Based on the CDR3 plus reference TRBV11-2 and TRBJ1-4, the full variable domain is EAGVAQSPRYKIIEKRQSVAFWCNPISGHATLYWYQQILGQGPKLLIQFQNNGVVDDSQLPKDRFSAERLKGVDSTLKIQPAKLEDSAVYLCASSLLRGLRDEKLFFGSGTQLSVL.

Only one count was recorded for this clone. The rearrangement joins TRBV7-2 to TRBJ2-1; 8 bases match TRBD2. The germline V gene has CDR1 SGHTA and CDR2 FQGNSA. This CDR3 has 16 amino acids. The junction had 7 bases not matched to a gene; V was cut back by 2 bases and J by 4 bases. CDR3 region: CASSLRREGGYNEQFF. The CDR3 DNA follows: TGTGCCAGCAGCTTAAGACGGGAGGGGGGTTACAATGAGCAGTTCTTC.

The rearrangement joins TRBV15 to TRBJ2-3, with 13 bases matching TRBD2. There are 17 residues in the CDR3. V dropped 2 bases and J dropped 5; count of bases not matched to a gene: 7. Germline loops: CDR1 LNHNV, CDR2 YYDKDF (reference sequence). The CDR3 bases are TGTGCCACCAGCAGAAGACTAGCGGGAGGAGGAGGAGATACGCAGTATTTT. Translated: CATSRRLAGGGGDTQYF.

In its sample, this clone was seen a few times. This chain links TRBV27 with TRBJ2-3, with TRBD2 matching 8 bases. Germline V lookup: CDR1 MNHEY, CDR2 SMNVEV (reference sequence). J lost 5 bases, V lost 6 bases, and 13 bases had no gene match. This CDR3 contains 16 residues. The CDR3 here is CASRTRRRGARDTQYF. For the CDR3, the DNA is TGTGCCAGCAGAACCCGGCGGCGGGGGGCAAGAGATACGCAGTATTTT.

This clone was counted a few times. The chain recombines TRBV19 with TRBJ2-3, with D maybe TRBD1 (6 bases). This CDR3 has 16 amino acids. V lost 5 bases and J 2 bases, leaving 17 bases between the germline ends. Germline V gene data show CDR1 as LNHDA and CDR2 as SQIVND (reference sequence). Here the CDR3 DNA reads TGTGCCAGTAGTGTGGGGAGACAGGCAAACACAGATACGCAGTATTTT. Translated: CASSVGRQANTDTQYF.

The V call is TRBV11-2, the J call TRBJ2-7; 7 bases line up with TRBD2. The germline V gene encodes CDR1 SGHAT and CDR2 FQNNGV. V lost 4 bases, J lost 2 bases, and 8 bases stayed unmatched. The CDR3 spans 15 residues. CDR3 DNA sequence: TGTGCCAGCAGCTCACGCGGGGGTGCGACCTACGAGCAGTACTTC. This codes for CASSSRGGATYEQYF.

This chain joins TRBV30 and TRBJ1-5; TRBD1 agrees at 9 bases. Germline V gene data show CDR1 as GTSNPN and CDR2 as SVGIG (reference sequence). The CDR3 covers 13 residues. The trim removed 2 bases at V and 6 bases at J, leaving 2 bases unmatched. The CDR3 DNA reads as TGTGCCTGGAGTTTACAGGGGGCTCAGCCCCAGCATTTT. Protein sequence: CAWSLQGAQPQHF. Looking up the rest from reference TRBV30 and TRBJ1-5 gives the full variable domain: SQTIHQWPATLVQPVGSPLSLECTVEGTSNPNLYWYRQAAGRGLQLLFYSVGIGQISSEVPQNLSASRPQDRQFILSSKKLLLSDSGFYLCAWSLQGAQPQHFGDGTRLSIL.

This chain uses TRBV4-1 with TRBJ2-1; 9 bases match TRBD2. Per germline, CDR1 MGHRA and CDR2 YSYEKL. V was pared by 4 bases and J by 4 bases, with 5 bases of the junction left unmatched. This CDR3 region has 15 residues. CDR3 in amino acids: CASSRAGGLYNEQFF. CDR3 sequence (DNA): TGCGCCAGCAGCCGGGCGGGGGGGCTGTACAATGAGCAGTTCTTC.

The V call is TRBV7-2, the J call TRBJ2-7, with 8 bases identical to TRBD1. Per the germline V gene, CDR1 is SGHTA and CDR2 is FQGNSA. CDR3 length equals 14 residues. Trimming cost V 7 bases and J 9 bases; bases outside gene matches: 14. CDR3 nucleotides: TGTGCCAGCACCCTGACAGGGGACGAGGTCGGGCAGTACTTC. It codes for CASTLTGDEVGQYF.

This clone was recorded only once. The rearrangement uses TRBV5-4 and TRBJ1-3, with D hard to call. The CDR3 extends over 15 amino acids. Germline V gene data show CDR1 as SGHNT and CDR2 as YYREEE (reference sequence). Trimming removed 2 bases from V and 0 bases from J, with 9 bases in between. CDR3 in amino acids: CASSFEPSSGNTIYF. The CDR3 DNA reads as TGTGCCAGCAGCTTCGAGCCGAGCTCTGGAAACACCATATATTTT.